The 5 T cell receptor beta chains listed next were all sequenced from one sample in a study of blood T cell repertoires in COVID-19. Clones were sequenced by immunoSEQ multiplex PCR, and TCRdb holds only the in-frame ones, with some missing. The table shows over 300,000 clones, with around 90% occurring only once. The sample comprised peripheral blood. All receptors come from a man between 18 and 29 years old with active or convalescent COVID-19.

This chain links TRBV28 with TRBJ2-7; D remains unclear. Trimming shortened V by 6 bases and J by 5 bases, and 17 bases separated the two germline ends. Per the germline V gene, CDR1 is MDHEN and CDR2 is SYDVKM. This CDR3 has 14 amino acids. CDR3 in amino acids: CASRTVAPTDEQYF. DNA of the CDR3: TGTGCCAGCAGGACCGTAGCTCCGACGGACGAGCAGTACTTC.

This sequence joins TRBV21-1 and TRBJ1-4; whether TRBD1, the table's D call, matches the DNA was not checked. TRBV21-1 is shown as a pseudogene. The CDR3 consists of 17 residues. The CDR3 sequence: CASSKEKGDRDKEKLFF. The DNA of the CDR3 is TGTGCCAGCAGCAAAGAAAAGGGGGACAGGGACAAAGAAAAACTGTTTTTT.

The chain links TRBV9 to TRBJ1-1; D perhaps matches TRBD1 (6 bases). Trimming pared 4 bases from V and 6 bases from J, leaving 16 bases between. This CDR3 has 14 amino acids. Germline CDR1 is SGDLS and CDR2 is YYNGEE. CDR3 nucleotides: TGTGCCAGCAGCCCGCCCGGGACAACCCCTGAAGCTTTCTTT. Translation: CASSPPGTTPEAFF.

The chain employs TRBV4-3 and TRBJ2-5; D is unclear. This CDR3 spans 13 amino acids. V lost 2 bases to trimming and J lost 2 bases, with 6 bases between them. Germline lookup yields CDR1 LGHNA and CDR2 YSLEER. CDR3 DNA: TGCGCCAGCAGCCAAAACACGCAAGAGACCCAGTACTTC. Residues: CASSQNTQETQYF.

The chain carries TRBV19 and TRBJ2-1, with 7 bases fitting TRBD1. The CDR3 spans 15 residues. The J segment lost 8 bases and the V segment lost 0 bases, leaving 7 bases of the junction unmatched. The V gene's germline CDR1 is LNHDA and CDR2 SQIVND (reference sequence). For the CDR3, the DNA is TGTGCCAGTAGTATAGAGGGTCGAACAGGGGATGAGCAGTTCTTC. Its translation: CASSIEGRTGDEQFF.